The TCR beta chain under discussion was sequenced for a study of graft-versus-host responses after intestinal transplantation. Intraepithelial plus lamina propria lymphocytes were released by processing graft tissue. Measured with immunoSEQ multiplex PCR; TCRdb has only the in-frame clones, and not every one. The repertoire holds 11,000 to 15,000 clones, with 70% to 85% as singletons. This clone was seen only once. This clonotype was sampled from a human patient who received an intestinal transplant, so some T cells may come from the graft donor. Sequences were derived from ileum tissue, sampled approximately 27 days after intestinal transplant.

The CDR3 spells CASSDRNQPQHF. For the CDR3, the DNA is TGTGCCAGCTCAGACAGGAATCAGCCCCAGCATTTT. The chain employs TRBV18 and TRBJ1-5; D is perhaps TRBD1 (6 bases). Germline values: CDR1 KGHSH, CDR2 LQKENI. The CDR3 spans 12 residues. Deletions cut 5 bases from V and 4 bases from J, with 6 bases between.